The 10 T cell receptor beta chains below come from one sample, sequenced in a study of blood T cell repertoires in COVID-19. Measured with immunoSEQ multiplex PCR; TCRdb has only the in-frame clones, and not every one. The data contain 150,000 to 200,000 clones, under 80% of them singletons. The sample was PBMCs or T cells enriched from blood (not recorded which). These receptors were taken from a woman between 45 and 65 years old with acute COVID-19.

The V gene is TRBV28, the J gene TRBJ1-5; TRBD1 aligns across 11 bases. The germline gives CDR1 MDHEN, CDR2 SYDVKM. J lost 1 base, V lost 6 bases, and 11 bases had no gene match. This CDR3 is 18 amino acids long. The CDR3 reads CASSPGTGGTGSNQPQHF. The CDR3 bases are TGTGCCAGCAGCCCCGGGACAGGGGGAACGGGAAGCAATCAGCCCCAGCATTTT. Supplemented by reference TRBV28 and TRBJ1-5, the full variable domain reads DVKVTQSSRYLVKRTGEKVFLECVQDMDHENMFWYRQDPGLGLRLIYFSYDVKMKEKGDIPEGYSVSREKKERFSLILESASTNQTSMYLCASSPGTGGTGSNQPQHFGDGTRLSIL.

This clone appeared a single time. V and J are TRBV3-1 (or the pseudogene TRBV3-2) and TRBJ1-3, with 8 bases that match TRBD1. Germline V gene sequence: CDR1 LGHDT, CDR2 YNNKEL (reference sequence). The V segment lost 4 bases and the J segment 3 bases; nucleotides outside the gene matches: 2. This CDR3 spans 14 amino acids. The CDR3 loop reads CASSRQGFGNTIYF. The CDR3 nucleotides are TGTGCCAGCAGCCGACAGGGGTTTGGAAACACCATATATTTT.

This clone was seen a single time. V usage is TRBV4-1 and J usage is TRBJ1-1; perhaps TRBD1 as D (5 bases). Germline V gene sequence: CDR1 MGHRA, CDR2 YSYEKL. The CDR3 spans 16 residues. V was shortened by 0 bases and J by 5 bases, with 16 bases between the two germline ends. The CDR3 DNA is TGCGCCAGCAGCCAAGAGGGTGGGGGGACGACGACTGAAGCTTTCTTT. Amino acid sequence: CASSQEGGGTTTEAFF.

A single count supports this clone. The chain recombines TRBV2 with TRBJ1-1, with TRBD1 matching 7 bases. The CDR3 length is 14 residues. Germline CDR1 is SNHLY and CDR2 is FYNNEI. Trimming cost V 9 bases and J 7 bases; bases outside gene matches: 14. CDR3: CARNTAQGMDEAFF. CDR3 DNA sequence: TGTGCCAGGAACACCGCACAGGGGATGGATGAAGCTTTCTTT.

This sequence joins TRBV24-1 and TRBJ1-1, with TRBD1 as a possible D gene (6 bases). From germline, CDR1 is KGHDR and CDR2 SFDVKD. V lost 4 bases, J lost 6 bases, and 8 bases lay in between. The CDR3 consists of 12 residues. CDR3 protein: CATSERGSEAFF. The CDR3 bases are TGTGCCACCAGTGAGAGGGGGTCTGAAGCTTTCTTT.

A word on this clone: A junction end diverges from the germline sequence, so it may reflect a read error. The chain joins TRBV12-3 or TRBV12-4 to TRBJ2-1; no clear D. The CDR3 is 12 residues long. Here the CDR3 DNA reads TGTGCCAGCAGCCCCCCGCTGAATAAAACGGTCTTC. Its protein is CASSPPLNKTVF.

For the CDR3, the DNA is TGTGCCAGCATGGGGACAGGTCCGAACACTGAAGCTTTCTTT. Amino acids: CASMGTGPNTEAFF. The gene calls are TRBV2 and TRBJ1-1, with 8 bases aligning to TRBD1. This CDR3 has 14 amino acids. Germline CDR1 and CDR2: SNHLY and FYNNEI. With V trimmed by 7 bases and J by 1 base, 5 bases remained unmatched.

This clone showed up just once. The chain uses TRBV9 and TRBJ2-1; 9 bases agree with TRBD2. Germline loops: CDR1 SGDLS, CDR2 YYNGEE. The J segment lost 2 bases and the V segment lost 3 bases, leaving 6 bases of the junction unmatched. The CDR3 totals 16 residues. CDR3 sequence reads: CASSGSGTSTYNEQFF. The CDR3, as DNA: TGTGCCAGCAGCGGAAGCGGGACTAGCACCTACAATGAGCAGTTCTTC. The complete variable domain, with remaining parts taken from reference TRBV9 and TRBJ2-1, reads DSGVTQTPKHLITATGQRVTLRCSPRSGDLSVYWYQQSLDQGLQFLIQYYNGEERAKGNILERFSAQQFPDLHSELNLSSLELGDSALYFCASSGSGTSTYNEQFFGPGTRLTVL.

For the CDR3, the DNA is TGTGCCACCAGTGATCCGGGGGGCCAGGTCGCGAACACCGGGGAGCTGTTTTTT. Amino acid sequence: CATSDPGGQVANTGELFF. The chain links TRBV24-1 to TRBJ2-2; the D gene is possibly TRBD2 (7 bases). Germline V gene data show CDR1 as KGHDR and CDR2 as SFDVKD. The CDR3 has 18 residues. Between the trimmed V and J ends, which lost 3 bases and 0 bases, there was a span of 16 bases.

V usage is TRBV6-5 and J usage is TRBJ1-2; 7 bases map to TRBD1. CDR1 is MNHEY, CDR2 SVGAGI, per germline. The CDR3 is 12 residues long. V was pared by 1 base and J by 8 bases, with 1 base of the junction left unmatched. CDR3 amino acids: CASSYLGGGYTF. CDR3 coding DNA: TGTGCCAGCAGTTACTTAGGGGGCGGCTACACCTTC.